This T cell receptor (beta chain) was captured in a study of shared clonotypes between healthy human individuals. Notes on the study in general: Rarefaction showed that sequencing of sorted subsets was incomplete (despite large depth).

In regard to this clone: Its specificity is not known.

The V gene's germline CDR1 is SNHLY and CDR2 FYNNEI. V lost 10 bases and J lost 6, with 21 bases in between. This CDR3 is built from 14 residues. Here immunoSEQ multiplex PCR was the method, and the copy in TCRdb shows in-frame clones only, minus some. The sample consists of approximately 1,500,000 clones, around 95% of them appearing once. J is TRBJ1-1 and V is TRBV2, with a possible D match to TRBD1 (5 bases). The clonotype originates from a young man in good health. What was sequenced was naive CD4+ T cells sorted from blood. Subset given: CD45RA+ positively selected. The CDR3 loop reads CATGQGIRGAEAFF. The CDR3 coding sequence is TGTGCCACCGGGCAGGGAATAAGAGGGGCTGAAGCTTTCTTT.